A selection of T cell receptor beta chains follows, all from one sample in a study of T cells in Graves' hyperthyroidism and ophthalmopathy. One entry per CDR3 protein results from TCRdb running MiXCR on the multiplex PCR reads. The repertoire holds roughly 650,000 distinct CDR3 sequences, with more than 15% as singletons. Input material: blood. Receptors originate from a woman aged 40 to 50 with Graves' ophthalmopathy. Each CDR3 is given with its conserved first and last residue. Each record gives: D gene, J gene, V gene, clone size, CDR3 DNA, CDR3 protein. The D gene is left open where the match is weak. Size is stated for part of the rows, as once, few or many counts, or as a class when the clone is expanded.

TRBD1 TRBJ2-1 TRBV6-2/TRBV6-3 . TGTGCCAGCAGTCCCCCTCGACAGGGGGCTTGGAATGAGCAGTTCTTC CASSPPRQGAWNEQFF
. TRBJ1-1 TRBV18 many TGTGCCAGCTCAACATCGACAGGAGGCGAAGCTTTCTTT CASSTSTGGEAFF
. TRBJ2-5 TRBV20-1 . TGCAGTGCAATTCCGGACTGGTTCCAAGAGACCCAGTACTTC CSAIPDWFQETQYF
. TRBJ1-1 TRBV2 many TGTGCCAGCAAGCGGTCTGAAGCTTTCTTT CASKRSEAFF
. TRBJ1-2 TRBV15 few TGTGCCACCAGCGTGGACAGCTATGGCTACACCTTC CATSVDSYGYTF
. TRBJ2-7 TRBV11-2 many TGTGCCAGCAGCCCTGACTGGGGGCAGGGTGTTTACGAGCAGTACTTC CASSPDWGQGVYEQYF
. TRBJ2-1 TRBV7-2 many TGTGCCAGCAGCTTGACGGAGGGAGTGGATGAGCAGTTCTTC CASSLTEGVDEQFF
. TRBJ2-1 TRBV2 many TGTGCCAGCAGTTTCAACACATACGAGCAGTTCTTC CASSFNTYEQFF
. TRBJ2-7 TRBV11-2 many TGTGCCAGCAGCCTCACGCCCGGCGAGCAGTACTTC CASSLTPGEQYF
. TRBJ2-4 TRBV30 many TGTGCCTGGAGTGCTGGTTTGGCCTTAGCCAAAAACATTCAGTACTTC CAWSAGLALAKNIQYF
. TRBJ1-2 TRBV16 few TGTGCCAGCAGCCAAAAATCGGGGGCGTATGGCTACACCTTC CASSQKSGAYGYTF
. TRBJ1-5 TRBV6-1 . TGTGCCAGCAGTGTAAACAGGGACAATCAGCCCCAGCATTTT CASSVNRDNQPQHF
. TRBJ1-5 TRBV6-1 many TGTGCCTGTAGCGCGATAGGCAGGCAGGGGAATCAGCCCCAGCATTTT CACSAIGRQGNQPQHF
TRBD1 TRBJ1-1 TRBV3-1 many TGTGCCAGCAGCCAAGATACAGGGACAGGAGAAGCTTTCTTT CASSQDTGTGEAFF
. TRBJ1-2 TRBV3-1 many TGTGCCAGCAGCCCCTCCGGTCTCGTGGGGCCCTATGGCTACACCTTC CASSPSGLVGPYGYTF
TRBD2 TRBJ2-3 TRBV6-1 . TGTGCCAGCAGTTATCCCCTTGCGACTAGCGGGAGAACAGATACGCAGTATTTT CASSYPLATSGRTDTQYF
. TRBJ1-5 TRBV30 many TGTGCCTGGAGTGCAGGGATCACCAATCAGCCCCAGCATTTT CAWSAGITNQPQHF
. TRBJ2-1 TRBV7-9 many TGTGCCAGCAGCTGGCGTGAGGAGCAGTTCTTC CASSWREEQFF
TRBD1 TRBJ2-3 TRBV6-1 many TGTGCCAGCAGGTTTGGACAGGGGGTCACAGATACGCAGTATTTT CASRFGQGVTDTQYF
. TRBJ2-2 TRBV20-1 few TGCAGTGCGCCGAGAAATCTAAACACCGGGGAGCTGTTTTTT CSAPRNLNTGELFF